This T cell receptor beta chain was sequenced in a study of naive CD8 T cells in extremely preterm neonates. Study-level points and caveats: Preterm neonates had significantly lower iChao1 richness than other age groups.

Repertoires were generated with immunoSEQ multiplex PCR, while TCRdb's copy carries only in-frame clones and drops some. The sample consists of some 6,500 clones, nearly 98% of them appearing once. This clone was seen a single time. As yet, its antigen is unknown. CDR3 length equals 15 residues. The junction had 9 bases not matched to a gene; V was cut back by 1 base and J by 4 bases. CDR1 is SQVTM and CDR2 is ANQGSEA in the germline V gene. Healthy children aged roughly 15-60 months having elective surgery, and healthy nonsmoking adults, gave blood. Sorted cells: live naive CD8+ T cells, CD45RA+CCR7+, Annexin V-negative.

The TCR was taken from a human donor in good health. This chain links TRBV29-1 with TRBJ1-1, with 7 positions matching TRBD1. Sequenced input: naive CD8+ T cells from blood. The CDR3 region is CSVEGATGSGTEAFF. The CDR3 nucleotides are TGCAGCGTTGAAGGAGCGACAGGGTCGGGCACTGAAGCTTTCTTT.